This T cell receptor beta chain was captured in a study of CXCR3-negative and CXCR3-positive naive CD8 T cells. The CDR3 extends over 16 amino acids. TRB cDNA was prepared as libraries by UMI-labeled 5' RACE. TCRdb reprocessed the 5' RACE reads, keeping one entry per CDR3 protein, no DNA. This table holds over 35,000 distinct CDR3 sequences. This receptor was identified in a human donor in good health. Some clones in this sample may be carry-over from other donors' samples. The chain uses TRBV12-3 or TRBV12-4 and TRBJ2-1; with no DNA, the TCRdb D assignment of TRBD1 cannot be verified. Sequencing was performed on naive CXCR3- CD8+ T cells from blood. Indicated subset: CD45RO-CCR7+CD27+CD95- naive CD8+ T cells lacking CXCR3 (TNR3-). This CDR3 reads CASSWTDPSSYNEQFF.